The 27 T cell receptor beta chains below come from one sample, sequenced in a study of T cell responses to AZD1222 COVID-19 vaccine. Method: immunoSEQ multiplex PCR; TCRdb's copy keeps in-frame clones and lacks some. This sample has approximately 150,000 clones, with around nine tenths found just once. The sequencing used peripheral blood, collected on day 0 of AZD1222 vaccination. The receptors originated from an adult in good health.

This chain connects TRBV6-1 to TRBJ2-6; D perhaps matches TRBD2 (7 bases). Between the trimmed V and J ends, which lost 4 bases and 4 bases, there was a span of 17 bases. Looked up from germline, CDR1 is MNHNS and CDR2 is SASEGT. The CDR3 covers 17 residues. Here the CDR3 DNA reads TGTGCCAGCAGTGGACGACGGGGGGCGCTCGGGGCCAACGTCCTGACTTTC. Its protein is CASSGRRGALGANVLTF.

CDR3 protein: CASRERYNSPLHF. The DNA of the CDR3 is TGTGCCAGCAGGGAGAGGTATAATTCACCCCTCCACTTT. This rearrangement joins TRBV27 to TRBJ1-6, with D unresolved. Germline lookup yields CDR1 MNHEY and CDR2 SMNVEV (reference sequence). The CDR3 runs to 13 residues. Between the trimmed V and J ends, which lost 6 bases and 4 bases, there was a span of 7 bases.

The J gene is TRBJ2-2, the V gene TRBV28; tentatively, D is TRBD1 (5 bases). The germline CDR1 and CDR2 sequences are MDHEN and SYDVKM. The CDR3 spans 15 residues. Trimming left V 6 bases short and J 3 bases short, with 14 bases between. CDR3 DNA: TGTGCCAGCAGAGCCGAGTGGGGCGACACCGGGGAGCTGTTTTTT. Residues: CASRAEWGDTGELFF.

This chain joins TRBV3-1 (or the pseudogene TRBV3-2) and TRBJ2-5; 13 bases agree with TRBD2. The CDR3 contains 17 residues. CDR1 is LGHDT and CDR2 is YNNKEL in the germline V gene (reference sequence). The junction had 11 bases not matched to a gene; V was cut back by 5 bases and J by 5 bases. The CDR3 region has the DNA TGTGCCAGCAGCAGACTAGCGGGAGGACGCGGGAGGGAGACCCAGTACTTC. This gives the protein CASSRLAGGRGRETQYF.

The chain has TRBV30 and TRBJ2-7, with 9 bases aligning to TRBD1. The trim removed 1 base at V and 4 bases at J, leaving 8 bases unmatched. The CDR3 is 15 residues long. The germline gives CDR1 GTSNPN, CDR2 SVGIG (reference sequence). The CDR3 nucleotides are TGTGCCTGGAGTGCCCCCGGGACAGGGAGTTACGAGCAGTACTTC. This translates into CAWSAPGTGSYEQYF.

The CDR3: CASKVRLAGTYEQYF. The CDR3 DNA reads as TGTGCCAGTAAAGTGCGGCTAGCGGGGACCTACGAGCAGTACTTC. The genes are TRBV27 and TRBJ2-7, with 9 bases fitting TRBD2. This CDR3 is 15 amino acids long. Unmatched junction bases numbered 11, after V lost 9 bases and J lost 2 bases. Per germline, CDR1 MNHEY and CDR2 SMNVEV (reference sequence).

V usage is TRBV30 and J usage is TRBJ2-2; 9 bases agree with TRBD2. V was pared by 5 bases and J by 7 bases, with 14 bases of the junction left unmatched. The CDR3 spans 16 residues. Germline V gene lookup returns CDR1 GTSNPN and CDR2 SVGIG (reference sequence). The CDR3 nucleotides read TGTGCCTGGGGCAAGGGGGGACTAGCTCAAATCGGGGAGCTGTTTTTT. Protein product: CAWGKGGLAQIGELFF.

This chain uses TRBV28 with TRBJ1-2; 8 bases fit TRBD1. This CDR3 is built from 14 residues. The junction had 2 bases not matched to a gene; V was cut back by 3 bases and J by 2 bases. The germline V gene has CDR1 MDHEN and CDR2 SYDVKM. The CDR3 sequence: CASSFRDRNYGYTF. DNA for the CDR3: TGTGCCAGCAGTTTCAGGGACAGGAACTATGGCTACACCTTC.

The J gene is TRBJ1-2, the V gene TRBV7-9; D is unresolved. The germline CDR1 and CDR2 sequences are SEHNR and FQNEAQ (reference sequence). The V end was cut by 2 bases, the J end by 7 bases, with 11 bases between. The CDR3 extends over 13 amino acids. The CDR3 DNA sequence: TGTGCCAGCAGCTTATCTAGAATTGGTGGCTACACCTTC. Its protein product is CASSLSRIGGYTF.

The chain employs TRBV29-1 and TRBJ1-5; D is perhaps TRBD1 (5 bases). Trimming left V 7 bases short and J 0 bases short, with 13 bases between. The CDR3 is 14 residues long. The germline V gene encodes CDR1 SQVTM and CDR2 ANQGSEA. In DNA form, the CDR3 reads TGCAGCGCCCTGACAGAAAATAGCAATCAGCCCCAGCATTTT. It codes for CSALTENSNQPQHF.

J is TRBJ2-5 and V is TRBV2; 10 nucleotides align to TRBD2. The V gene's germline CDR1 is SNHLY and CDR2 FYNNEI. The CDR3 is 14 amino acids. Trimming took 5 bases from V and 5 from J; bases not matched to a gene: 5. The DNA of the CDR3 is TGTGCCAGCAGTAGAACTAGCGGGACTGAGACCCAGTACTTC. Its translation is CASSRTSGTETQYF.

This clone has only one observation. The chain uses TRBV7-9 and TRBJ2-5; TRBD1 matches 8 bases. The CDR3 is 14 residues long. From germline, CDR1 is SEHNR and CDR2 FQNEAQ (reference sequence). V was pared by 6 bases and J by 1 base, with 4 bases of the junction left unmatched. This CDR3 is CASSSGTGQETQYF. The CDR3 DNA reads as TGTGCCAGCAGTTCCGGGACAGGCCAAGAGACCCAGTACTTC.

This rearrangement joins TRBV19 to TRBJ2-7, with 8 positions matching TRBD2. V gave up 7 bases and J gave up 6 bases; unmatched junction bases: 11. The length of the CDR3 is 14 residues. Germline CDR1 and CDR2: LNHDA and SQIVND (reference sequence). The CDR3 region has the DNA TGTGCCAGTACGTCAGCGGGAGAAGGACGCGAGCAGTACTTC. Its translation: CASTSAGEGREQYF.

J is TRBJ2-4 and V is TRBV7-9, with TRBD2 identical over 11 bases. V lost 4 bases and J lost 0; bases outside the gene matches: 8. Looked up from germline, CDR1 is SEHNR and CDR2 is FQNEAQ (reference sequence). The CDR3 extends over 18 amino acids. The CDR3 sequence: CASSSTQLAGVAKNIQYF. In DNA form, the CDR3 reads TGTGCCAGCAGCTCGACACAACTAGCGGGAGTAGCCAAAAACATTCAGTACTTC.

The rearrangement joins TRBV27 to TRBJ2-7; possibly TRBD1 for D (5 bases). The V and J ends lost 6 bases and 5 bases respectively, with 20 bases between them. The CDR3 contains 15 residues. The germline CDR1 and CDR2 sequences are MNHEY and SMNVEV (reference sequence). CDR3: CASSPLEAGNNEQYF. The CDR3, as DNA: TGTGCCAGCAGCCCCCTAGAGGCAGGGAATAACGAGCAGTACTTC.

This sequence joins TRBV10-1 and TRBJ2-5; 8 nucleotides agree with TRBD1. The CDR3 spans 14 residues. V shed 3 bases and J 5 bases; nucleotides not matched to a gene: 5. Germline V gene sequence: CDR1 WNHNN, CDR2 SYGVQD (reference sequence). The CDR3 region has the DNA TGCGCCAGCAGTGATCCCCACAGGGGGGAGACCCAGTACTTC. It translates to CASSDPHRGETQYF.

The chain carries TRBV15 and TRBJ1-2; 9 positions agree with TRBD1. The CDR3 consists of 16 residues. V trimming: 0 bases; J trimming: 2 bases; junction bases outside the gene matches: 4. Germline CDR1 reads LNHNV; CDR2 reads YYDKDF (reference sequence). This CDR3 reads CATSRDRQGDNYGYTF. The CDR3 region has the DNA TGTGCCACCAGCAGAGATCGACAGGGGGACAACTATGGCTACACCTTC.

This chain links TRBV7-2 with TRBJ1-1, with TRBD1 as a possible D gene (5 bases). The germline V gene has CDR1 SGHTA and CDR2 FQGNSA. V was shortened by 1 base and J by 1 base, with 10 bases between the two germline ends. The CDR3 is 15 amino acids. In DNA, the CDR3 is TGTGCCAGCAGCTTAGTGGGAGGGGAGAACACTGAAGCTTTCTTT. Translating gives CASSLVGGENTEAFF.

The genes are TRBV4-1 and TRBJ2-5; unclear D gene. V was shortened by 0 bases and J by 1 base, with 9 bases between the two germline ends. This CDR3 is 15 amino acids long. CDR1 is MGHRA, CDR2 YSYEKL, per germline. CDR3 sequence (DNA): TGCGCCAGCAGCCAAGATCTTGCTATCCAAGAGACCCAGTACTTC. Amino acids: CASSQDLAIQETQYF.

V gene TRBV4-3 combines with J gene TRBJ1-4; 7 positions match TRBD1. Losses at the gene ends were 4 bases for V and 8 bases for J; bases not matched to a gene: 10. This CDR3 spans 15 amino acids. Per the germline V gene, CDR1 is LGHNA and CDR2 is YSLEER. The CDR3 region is CASSLNRGVGEKLFF. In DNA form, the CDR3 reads TGCGCCAGCAGCCTCAACAGGGGAGTCGGGGAAAAACTGTTTTTT.

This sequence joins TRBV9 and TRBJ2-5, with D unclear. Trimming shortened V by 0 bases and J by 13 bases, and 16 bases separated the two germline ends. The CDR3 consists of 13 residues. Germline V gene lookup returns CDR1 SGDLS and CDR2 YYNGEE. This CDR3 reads CASSVGTSPPLYF. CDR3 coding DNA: TGTGCCAGCAGCGTAGGGACCTCACCCCCCCTGTACTTC.

The CDR3 region has the DNA TGTGCCAGCAGTTTCGGGGGACACCAGCCCCAGCATTTT. Translated, it gives CASSFGGHQPQHF. This chain joins TRBV28 and TRBJ1-5; D is possibly TRBD1 (6 bases). With 3 bases removed from V and 7 bases from J, the gap between germline ends came to 10 bases. The germline V gene has CDR1 MDHEN and CDR2 SYDVKM. The CDR3 loop spans 13 amino acids.

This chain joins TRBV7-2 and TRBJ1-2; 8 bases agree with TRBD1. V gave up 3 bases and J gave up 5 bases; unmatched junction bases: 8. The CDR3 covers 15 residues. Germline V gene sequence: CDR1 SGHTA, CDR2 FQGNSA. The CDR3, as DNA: TGTGCCAGCAGCTTGCAGGGGGCGCCAGGATATGGCTACACCTTC. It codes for CASSLQGAPGYGYTF.

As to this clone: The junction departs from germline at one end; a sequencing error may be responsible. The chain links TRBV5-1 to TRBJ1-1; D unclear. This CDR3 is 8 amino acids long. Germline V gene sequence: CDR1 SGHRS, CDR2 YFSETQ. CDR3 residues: CASSLGTF. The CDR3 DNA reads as TGCGCCAGCAGCTTGGGGACCTTT.

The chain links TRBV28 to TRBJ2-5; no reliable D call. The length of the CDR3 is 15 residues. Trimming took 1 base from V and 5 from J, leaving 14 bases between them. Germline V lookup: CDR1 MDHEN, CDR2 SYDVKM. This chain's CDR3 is CASSLLNGRSETQYF. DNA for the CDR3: TGTGCCAGCAGTTTATTAAATGGTCGTAGCGAGACCCAGTACTTC.

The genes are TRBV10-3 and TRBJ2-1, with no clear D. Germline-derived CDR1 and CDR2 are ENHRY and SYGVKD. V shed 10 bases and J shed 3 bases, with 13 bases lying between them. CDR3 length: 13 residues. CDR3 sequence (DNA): TGTGCCACCCATAAGGACGGCTACAATGAGCAGTTCTTC. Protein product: CATHKDGYNEQFF.

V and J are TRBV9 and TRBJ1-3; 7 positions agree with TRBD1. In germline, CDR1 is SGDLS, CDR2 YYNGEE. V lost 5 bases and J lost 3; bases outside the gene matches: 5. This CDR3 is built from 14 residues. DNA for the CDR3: TGTGCCAGCAGTAGTACAGGGGATGGAAACACCATATATTTT. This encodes CASSSTGDGNTIYF.